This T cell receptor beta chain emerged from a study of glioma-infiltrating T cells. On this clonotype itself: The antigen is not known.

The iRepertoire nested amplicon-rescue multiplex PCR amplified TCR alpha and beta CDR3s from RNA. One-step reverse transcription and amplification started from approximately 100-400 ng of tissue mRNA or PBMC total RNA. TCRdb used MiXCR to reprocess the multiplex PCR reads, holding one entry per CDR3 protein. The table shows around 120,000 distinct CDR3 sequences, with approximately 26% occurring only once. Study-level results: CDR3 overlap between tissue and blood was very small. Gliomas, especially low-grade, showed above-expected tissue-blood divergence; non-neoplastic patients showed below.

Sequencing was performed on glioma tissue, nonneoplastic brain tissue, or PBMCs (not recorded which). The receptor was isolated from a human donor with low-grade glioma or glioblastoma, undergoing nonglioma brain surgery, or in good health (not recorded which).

This CDR3 is CASSALEGGLNYGYTF. The CDR3 nucleotides are TGTGCCAGCAGCGCCCTGGAGGGGGGTCTCAACTATGGCTACACCTTC. The rearrangement links TRBV7-9 to TRBJ1-2; TRBD1 might be the D (6 bases). Trimming pared 5 bases from V and 2 bases from J, leaving 18 bases between. This CDR3 spans 16 amino acids. The germline V gene has CDR1 SEHNR and CDR2 FQNEAQ (reference sequence).